These T cell receptor beta chains were read from a single sample in a study of T-cell memory formation after mild COVID-19. TCRdb reprocessed the 5' RACE reads with MiXCR, giving one entry per CDR3 protein. Counted here are 300,000 to 400,000 distinct CDR3 sequences, 21% occurring once; the ten biggest clones make up about an eighth. The material sequenced was PBMCs or a T cell subset sorted from them (not recorded which). These receptors were obtained from an adult woman who had mild COVID-19 (a few samples of this study predate the infection). Cell type and time point are not known. Both conserved end residues are part of each CDR3. The D gene is left open where the match is weak. Some rows have no size entry. The others give once, few or many, or a class for an expanded clone.

J gene | clone size | CDR3 length | V gene | D gene | CDR3 DNA | CDR3 protein
TRBJ1-1 | once | 16 | TRBV6-5 | TRBD1 | TGTGCCAGCAGTTGGGGGACAGGGGGCATAGACACTGAAGCTTTCTTT | CASSWGTGGIDTEAFF
TRBJ2-1 | - | 16 | TRBV7-6 | TRBD1 | TGTGCCAGCAGCTTAACCGGGACAGGGGGATACAATGAGCAGTTCTTC | CASSLTGTGGYNEQFF
TRBJ2-1 | - | 15 | TRBV4-3 | - | TGCGCCAGCAGCCAAGACGCCGGGACACGGAATGAGCAGTTCTTC | CASSQDAGTRNEQFF
TRBJ2-1 | few | 14 | TRBV28 | TRBD1 | TGTGCCAGCAGCGGGACAGGGGGCTTTAATGAGCAGTTCTTC | CASSGTGGFNEQFF
TRBJ1-5 | - | 16 | TRBV12-3/TRBV12-4 | TRBD1 | TGTGCCAGCAGTTTAGACAGGGGCGTGAAAAATCAGCCCCAGCATTTT | CASSLDRGVKNQPQHF
TRBJ1-6 | few | 13 | TRBV25-1 | TRBD1 | TGTGCCAGCAGTTCGGACAGGGGTTCACCCCTCCACTTT | CASSSDRGSPLHF
TRBJ2-1 | - | 14 | TRBV25-1 | - | TGTGCCAGCAGTGAACCAGGGAAACACAATGAGCAGTTCTTC | CASSEPGKHNEQFF
TRBJ1-1 | once | 17 | TRBV5-4 | TRBD1 | TGTGCCAGCAGCTTGGGACAGGGATATCCCGCGAACACTGAAGCTTTCTTT | CASSLGQGYPANTEAFF
TRBJ2-5 | many | 14 | TRBV12-3/TRBV12-4 | - | TGTGCCAGCAGTACTGGGACGTACCAAGAGACCCAGTACTTC | CASSTGTYQETQYF
TRBJ2-1 | - | 16 | TRBV7-6 | - | TGTGCCAGCAGCTTAGCACCCGCAACAGGGTACAATGAGCAGTTCTTC | CASSLAPATGYNEQFF
TRBJ2-7 | - | 15 | TRBV12-3/TRBV12-4 | TRBD2 | TGTGCCAGCAGTCTACGACTAGCGGGGTATTACGAGCAGTACTTC | CASSLRLAGYYEQYF
TRBJ2-7 | few | 13 | TRBV27 | - | TGTGCCAGCAGTTTTAGCGCACTTTACGAGCAGTACTTC | CASSFSALYEQYF
TRBJ2-1 | many | 14 | TRBV5-1 | - | TGCGCCAGCAGCTTGGAGCAGGGTTCCAATGAGCAGTTCTTC | CASSLEQGSNEQFF
TRBJ2-5 | - | 16 | TRBV7-2 | - | TGTGCCAGCAGCTTATTCAACCCGGGGTGGGGAGAGACCCAGTACTTC | CASSLFNPGWGETQYF